Included here is one TCR beta chain sequence, with context. Its target is not known. Germline CDR1 reads SEHNR; CDR2 reads FQNEAQ (reference sequence). V was clipped by 8 bases and J by 2 bases, with 15 bases between them. The CDR3 contains 14 residues. Method: immunoSEQ multiplex PCR; TCRdb's copy keeps in-frame clones and lacks some. Of 25,000 to 30,000 clones in the sample, 83% are singletons; the top ten hold 12%. The sample is drawn from a study of OX40 agonist ivuxolimab in advanced cancers. Study at large: Of the participants, around 43% had some prior anti-PD-1, anti-PD-L1 or anti-CTLA-4 therapy, which was allowed.

General observations from the study: The authors also found low normalized T-cell clonal expansion in some nonresponders.

Sequences were derived from CD4+ or CD8+ T cells sorted from blood, sampled in a trial of the OX40 agonist ivuxolimab. The clonotype comes from an adult with an advanced solid tumor such as melanoma, head and neck, liver or kidney cancer. The V call is TRBV7-9, the J call TRBJ1-2; D call uncertain. CDR3 amino acids: CASSGKDPNYGYTF. CDR3 nucleotides: TGTGCCAGCTCTGGAAAAGACCCGAACTATGGCTACACCTTC.